The 23 T cell receptor beta chains reported below all come from one sample, sequenced in a study of cytomegalovirus exposure and HLA in healthy donors. It was with 60 Vbeta and 13 Jbeta primers that the PCR ran. TCRdb keeps only in-frame clones here, not all; method: immunoSEQ multiplex PCR. The table lists around 200,000 clones, roughly 84% of them singletons. The sample was PBMCs. The source is a man aged 50-59 years in good health and CMV-seronegative.

V is TRBV19 and J is TRBJ2-5, with 8 bases matching TRBD2. The CDR3 totals 15 residues. CDR1 and CDR2 from the germline V gene are LNHDA and SQIVND (reference sequence). V lost 4 bases to trimming and J lost 12 bases; unmatched junction nucleotides: 16. CDR3 nucleotides: TGTGCCAGTAGTACCCCGGGAAGCGGGAGTACATGGAAGTACTTC. This translates into CASSTPGSGSTWKYF.

V is TRBV14 and J is TRBJ1-1, with D perhaps TRBD1 (6 bases). Germline lookup yields CDR1 SGHDN and CDR2 FVKESK. The CDR3 extends over 14 amino acids. Deletions cut 4 bases from V and 6 bases from J, with 15 bases between. CDR3 DNA: TGTGCCAGCAGCCGGCGGGGGGCGCTTCCTGAAGCTTTCTTT. This translates into CASSRRGALPEAFF.

This sequence joins TRBV28 and TRBJ1-1, with TRBD1 identical over 8 bases. J lost 1 base, V lost 5 bases, and 15 bases had no gene match. The CDR3 runs 18 residues. CDR1 is MDHEN, CDR2 SYDVKM, per germline. This CDR3 is CASSPYLGQGEGNTEAFF. The CDR3 DNA sequence: TGTGCCAGCAGTCCCTACCTCGGACAGGGAGAGGGGAACACTGAAGCTTTCTTT.

Here the CDR3 DNA reads TGTGCCAGTAGTATATCCCTGGTGACTAGAGGCCCTCAAGAGACCCAGTACTTC. Protein sequence: CASSISLVTRGPQETQYF. The chain is built from TRBV19 and TRBJ2-5; the D gene is possibly TRBD2 (6 bases). CDR3 length: 18 residues. Per germline, CDR1 LNHDA and CDR2 SQIVND (reference sequence). Trimming removed 2 bases from V and 2 bases from J, with 21 bases in between.

V usage is TRBV4-2 and J usage is TRBJ2-1; D gene ambiguous. This CDR3 is 13 amino acids long. V lost 0 bases and J lost 6, with 6 bases in between. Germline-derived CDR1 and CDR2 are LGHNA and YNFKEQ. DNA of the CDR3: TGTGCCAGCAGCCAAGATAGGAGCAATGAGCAGTTCTTC. Amino acids: CASSQDRSNEQFF.

This rearrangement joins TRBV25-1 to TRBJ1-5; D gene unclear. Germline CDR1 is MGHDK and CDR2 is SYGVNS. The CDR3 covers 13 residues. Trimming removed 4 bases from V and 2 bases from J, with 6 bases in between. The DNA for the CDR3 is TGTGCCAGCAGTGGGTCGGGCAATCAGCCCCAGCATTTT. Residues: CASSGSGNQPQHF.

The chain is built from TRBV4-1 and TRBJ2-5, with 7 nucleotides matching TRBD1. CDR1 and CDR2 from the germline V gene are MGHRA and YSYEKL. The CDR3 sequence is 13 residues long. After removal of 3 bases from V and 4 bases from J, the junction contained 2 bases not matched to a gene. As DNA, the CDR3 is TGCGCCAGCAGCCACGACAGGGTAGAGACCCAGTACTTC. Amino acids: CASSHDRVETQYF.

CDR3 in amino acids: CASSLGQGYGYTF. DNA for the CDR3: TGTGCCAGCAGCTTGGGACAGGGGTATGGCTACACCTTC. This rearrangement joins TRBV7-9 to TRBJ1-2; 10 positions match TRBD1. The germline CDR1 and CDR2 sequences are SEHNR and FQNEAQ (reference sequence). The CDR3 covers 13 residues. V shed 3 bases, J shed 5 bases, and the junction held 0 bases outside the gene matches.

This clone occurred a few times. This sequence joins TRBV6-1 and TRBJ2-7, with a weak D call TRBD2 (5 bases). V was clipped by 8 bases and J by 0 bases, with 14 bases between them. The CDR3 extends over 14 amino acids. Germline lookup yields CDR1 MNHNS and CDR2 SASEGT. For the CDR3, the DNA is TGTGCCAGCCTTAAGGGAGACTACTCCTACGAGCAGTACTTC. It specifies CASLKGDYSYEQYF.

The chain couples TRBV19 to TRBJ2-7; 7 nucleotides line up with TRBD1. Germline CDR1 reads LNHDA; CDR2 reads SQIVND (reference sequence). The V and J ends lost 6 bases and 3 bases, in that order; junction bases with no gene match: 5. This CDR3 has 13 amino acids. The CDR3 reads CASRSTGVYEQYF. The CDR3 DNA is TGTGCCAGTAGGAGCACAGGGGTCTACGAGCAGTACTTC.

This clone was seen once. The chain combines TRBV5-6 with TRBJ1-2; a weak D match, TRBD1 (5 bases). The CDR3 totals 12 residues. V was clipped by 6 bases and J by 1 base, with 7 bases between them. The germline V gene has CDR1 SGHDT and CDR2 YYEEEE. Here the CDR3 reads CASNQGNYGYTF. DNA for the CDR3: TGTGCCAGCAACCAGGGTAACTATGGCTACACCTTC.

The chain joins TRBV5-1 to TRBJ2-5; 7 bases line up with TRBD2. Unmatched junction bases numbered 10, after V lost 0 bases and J lost 5 bases. The CDR3 covers 16 residues. Germline CDR1 and CDR2: SGHRS and YFSETQ. CDR3 loop: CASSLGVGGPLETQYF. CDR3 nucleotide sequence: TGCGCCAGCAGCTTGGGGGTGGGAGGGCCCTTGGAGACCCAGTACTTC.

The V gene is TRBV6-1, the J gene TRBJ2-7; D perhaps matches TRBD1 (5 bases). The CDR3 has 16 residues. With 1 base removed from V and 3 bases from J, the gap between germline ends came to 16 bases. The germline gives CDR1 MNHNS, CDR2 SASEGT. CDR3 in DNA: TGTGCCAGCAGTGAAGAGGGGCGGCCTTTAATCTACGAGCAGTACTTC. It yields the protein CASSEEGRPLIYEQYF.

The rearrangement links TRBV7-2 to TRBJ2-1; 9 bases line up with TRBD2. The CDR3 spans 16 residues. Unmatched junction bases numbered 6, after V lost 5 bases and J lost 1 base. CDR1 and CDR2 from the germline V gene are SGHTA and FQGNSA. The CDR3 is CASSPSTSGSYNEQFF. The CDR3 region has the DNA TGTGCCAGCAGCCCCTCGACTAGCGGATCCTACAATGAGCAGTTCTTC.

V gene TRBV27 combines with J gene TRBJ2-5; TRBD2 agrees at 11 bases. The end of the DNA is better explained by TRBJ2-7, so the J call may be wrong. Germline CDR1 and CDR2: MNHEY and SMNVEV (reference sequence). The CDR3 covers 16 residues. The CDR3 nucleotides are TGTGCCAGCAGTTTGCTCCCGGGACTAGCGGCTTACGAGCAGTACTTC. Protein: CASSLLPGLAAYEQYF.

J is TRBJ2-1 and V is TRBV19; TRBD2 matches at 7 bases. V lost 8 bases to trimming and J lost 5 bases; unmatched junction nucleotides: 12. Germline lookup yields CDR1 LNHDA and CDR2 SQIVND (reference sequence). The CDR3 is made up of 15 amino acids. The CDR3, as DNA: TGTGCCAGTCGCCTGGGGGGGATACTAAACAATGAGCAGTTCTTC. Translating gives CASRLGGILNNEQFF.

This clone was seen only once. The rearrangement links TRBV18 to TRBJ2-1; D gene uncertain. The germline V gene has CDR1 KGHSH and CDR2 LQKENI. This CDR3 region has 13 residues. The V end lost 3 bases, the J end lost 11 bases, and 14 bases lay between the germline ends. The CDR3 DNA follows: TGTGCCAGCTCACCGTGGGCGTCTTCGAAGCAGTTCTTC. Protein sequence: CASSPWASSKQFF.

The rearrangement joins TRBV29-1 to TRBJ2-1; TRBD1 agrees at 8 bases. Germline values: CDR1 SQVTM, CDR2 ANQGSEA. V dropped 5 bases and J dropped 0; count of bases not matched to a gene: 3. This CDR3 has 14 residues. The CDR3 loop reads CSVQTGDSYNEQFF. For the CDR3, the DNA is TGCAGCGTTCAGACAGGGGACTCCTACAATGAGCAGTTCTTC.

On this clone: One end of the junction is discordant with germline, which a read error may explain. This chain uses TRBV5-1 with TRBJ2-1; 9 bases are shared with TRBD1. Germline CDR1 SGHRS, CDR2 YFSETQ. The CDR3 sequence is 15 residues long. The CDR3 region has the DNA TGTGCCAGCAGCCCCCACAGGGGGCGCTTCGATGAGCAGTTCTTC. Residues: CASSPHRGRFDEQFF.

V and J are TRBV19 and TRBJ2-3; 13 bases match TRBD2. Germline CDR1 LNHDA, CDR2 SQIVND (reference sequence). Germline trimming cut 4 bases from V and 4 bases from J; bases unmatched to any gene: 5. The CDR3 is made up of 16 amino acids. Here the CDR3 reads CASSRGGLAGSDTQYF. The CDR3 bases are TGTGCCAGTAGTAGGGGGGGACTAGCGGGATCAGATACGCAGTATTTT.

A word on this clone: The junction differs from germline at one of its ends, possibly a read error. The chain links TRBV7-9 to TRBJ2-6, with 8 bases lining up with TRBD1. This CDR3 region has 18 residues. In germline, CDR1 is SEHNR, CDR2 FQNEAQ (reference sequence). The CDR3 region has the DNA TGTTCCAGCAGCCACTCGACAGGGGCGAGGTCTGGGGCCAACGTCCTGACTTTC. It translates to CSSSHSTGARSGANVLTF. The full variable domain, completed using reference TRBV7-9 and TRBJ2-6, is DTGVSQNPRHKITKRGQNVTFRCDPISEHNRLYWYRQTLGQGPEFLTYFQNEAQLEKSRLLSDRFSAERPKGSFSTLEIQRTEQGDSAMYLCSSSHSTGARSGANVLTFGAGSRLTVL.

The chain employs TRBV28 and TRBJ1-5; 7 bases map to TRBD1. Germline assignment: CDR1 MDHEN and CDR2 SYDVKM. This CDR3 comprises 16 residues. J lost 6 bases, V lost 6 bases, and 14 bases had no gene match. As DNA, the CDR3 is TGTGCCAGCAGCCCTACCATACAGGGGTTTGGTCAGCCCCAGCATTTT. Encoded protein: CASSPTIQGFGQPQHF.

V is TRBV27 and J is TRBJ2-1, with 9 bases matching TRBD2. Trimming took 7 bases from V and 6 from J; bases not matched to a gene: 10. Germline loops: CDR1 MNHEY, CDR2 SMNVEV (reference sequence). The CDR3 is 15 amino acids. The chain's CDR3 is CASTSPAGGPNEQFF. As DNA, the CDR3 is TGTGCCAGCACGTCCCCGGCGGGAGGGCCCAATGAGCAGTTCTTC.